This entry describes one TCR beta chain. The germline V and J ends were trimmed by 4 bases and 3 bases, with 10 bases remaining between them. Per the germline V gene, CDR1 is SGHKS and CDR2 is YYEKEE (reference sequence). The CDR3 contains 13 residues. The authors' processing: Counts of nucleated cells, estimated from reference gene primer amplification, were obtained. Assay used: immunoSEQ multiplex PCR; TCRdb lists only in-frame clones, some missing. V, J and clone size are those of that table, while D and trimming were read from the DNA. The table records about 290,000 clones, over 80% of them present only once. The entry originates in a study of blood T cell repertoires in COVID-19. About the research overall: Samples of COVID-19 (acute and convalescent) were obtained from the United States, Italy and Spain. PBMCs, B-cell-depleted T cells, or T cells provided the cDNA or gDNA that made up the material.

The receptor's source is a woman between 45 and 65 years old with active or convalescent COVID-19. The chain uses TRBV5-5 and TRBJ1-2; the D is unclear. The source material was peripheral blood. Written as DNA, the CDR3 is TGTGCCAGCAGCCTAGACTGGGACTATGGCTACACCTTC. It codes for CASSLDWDYGYTF.